These 5 T cell receptor beta chains originate from one sample sequenced in a study of T-cell memory formation after mild COVID-19. TCRdb independently ran MiXCR on the 5' RACE reads; one entry per CDR3 protein. The table includes under 250,000 distinct CDR3 sequences, roughly 14% detected once. The sample consisted of PBMCs or a T cell subset sorted from them (not recorded which). The receptors here all came from an adult woman who had mild COVID-19 (a few samples of this study predate the infection). Cell type and time point are not known.

The sample holds one count of this clonotype. This sequence joins TRBV27 and TRBJ2-1; 12 nucleotides align to TRBD2. Germline V gives CDR1 MNHEY, CDR2 SMNVEV (reference sequence). The CDR3 is 15 residues long. V lost 7 bases to trimming and J lost 7 bases; unmatched junction nucleotides: 8. CDR3 DNA: TGTGCCAGCACGGGGCTAGCGGGAGGGAAAAATGAGCAGTTCTTC. Amino acids: CASTGLAGGKNEQFF.

The genes are TRBV2 and TRBJ2-2, with TRBD1 matching over 7 bases. The V segment lost 8 bases and the J segment 3 bases; nucleotides outside the gene matches: 9. There are 15 residues in the CDR3. The germline gives CDR1 SNHLY, CDR2 FYNNEI. The CDR3 DNA sequence: TGTGCCAGCTTAAACAGGGGCTACTACACCGGGGAGCTGTTTTTT. This sequence encodes CASLNRGYYTGELFF.

This clonotype was found a few times. The chain carries TRBV6-5 and TRBJ2-7; D not certain. Germline-derived CDR1 and CDR2 are MNHEY and SVGAGI. V was shortened by 8 bases and J by 2 bases, with 4 bases between the two germline ends. The CDR3 length is 10 residues. CDR3 sequence: CASGTYEQYF. The CDR3 region has the DNA TGTGCCAGCGGGACCTACGAGCAGTACTTC.

This chain connects TRBV7-2 to TRBJ1-1; D may be TRBD1 (6 bases). The CDR3 runs to 23 residues. V dropped 2 bases and J dropped 1 base, with 35 bases sitting between them. CDR1 and CDR2 (germline): SGHTA, FQGNSA. The CDR3 region is CASSLWFRGGSWDNLGKNTEAFF. CDR3 nucleotides: TGTGCCAGCAGCTTATGGTTTCGGGGAGGAAGCTGGGACAACCTAGGGAAGAACACTGAAGCTTTCTTT.

The sample holds a few counts of this clonotype. The V and J genes are TRBV24-1 and TRBJ2-7; 7 bases match TRBD1. This CDR3 spans 13 amino acids. Germline assignment: CDR1 KGHDR and CDR2 SFDVKD. V lost 3 bases to trimming and J lost 3 bases; unmatched junction nucleotides: 1. The CDR3 is CATSDTGVYEQYF. CDR3 in DNA: TGTGCCACCAGTGATACAGGGGTCTACGAGCAGTACTTC.